A selection of T cell receptor beta chains follows, all from one sample in a study of blood T cell repertoires in COVID-19. Here immunoSEQ multiplex PCR was the method, and the copy in TCRdb shows in-frame clones only, minus some. The sample records about 270,000 clones, 75% to 90% being singletons. Sequenced: PBMCs or T cells enriched from blood (not recorded which). Receptor source: a woman aged 30 to 39 with acute COVID-19. Each CDR3 is given with its conserved first and last residue. A D gene is named only where the DNA matches it firmly. Only part of the rows carry a size: once, few, many, or a class if the clone is expanded.

clone_size j_call d_call v_call cdr3_nt cdr3_aa
- TRBJ1-6 - TRBV11-2 TGTGCCAGCAGCCCGCAGGGAGGGGATAATTCACCCCTCCACTTT CASSPQGGDNSPLHF
- TRBJ1-1 - TRBV12-5 TGTGCTAGATCAGGGGACAAGCCTTGCTGCTCGAGAATGAACACTGAAGCTTTCTTT CARSGDKPCCSRMNTEAFF
few TRBJ2-2 - TRBV7-3 TGTGCCAGCAGCTTGATACGGTCTGGCGGGGAGCTGTTTTTT CASSLIRSGGELFF
- TRBJ2-1 TRBD2 TRBV4-2 TGTGCCAGCAGCCAAGGCACTAGCGGGGACAATGAGCAGTTCTTC CASSQGTSGDNEQFF
few TRBJ2-2 - TRBV7-3 TGTGCCAGCAGTCTAGCGTCCGGGGAGCTGTTTTTT CASSLASGELFF
once TRBJ1-3 TRBD1 TRBV10-2 TGCGCCAGCAGAGGAACCCCGGGACAGGGTTTAGGAAACACCATATATTTT CASRGTPGQGLGNTIYF
- TRBJ1-6 TRBD1 TRBV27 TGTGCCAGCAGTTTAATCCTCCGAGGGACAGTCAATTCACCCCTCCACTTT CASSLILRGTVNSPLHF
- TRBJ2-5 - TRBV7-3 TGTGCCAGCAGCGCCGGGATGGGTGTTGAGACCCAGTACTTC CASSAGMGVETQYF
- TRBJ2-2 TRBD2 TRBV28 TGTGCCACGAACGGTCGGCTAGCGGGAGTTGTGGAGCTGTTTTTT CATNGRLAGVVELFF
- TRBJ2-3 TRBD2 TRBV7-8 TGTGCCAGCAGCTTGGGGGGGAGGAGGGTCACAGATACGCAGTATTTT CASSLGGRRVTDTQYF
- TRBJ1-5 - TRBV3-1/TRBV3-2 TGTGCCAGCAGCCCCTATACAGGGCTCAATCAGCCCCAGCATTTT CASSPYTGLNQPQHF
- TRBJ2-3 - TRBV5-1 TGCGCCAGCAGCATTCAGGAAAACACAGATACGCAGTATTTT CASSIQENTDTQYF
- TRBJ2-1 TRBD2 TRBV9 TGTGCCAGCAGCGTAGCACTAGCGATTAATGAGCAGTTCTTC CASSVALAINEQFF
- TRBJ2-2 TRBD2 TRBV28 TGTGCCAGCAGTTCGAGACTAGCGGCCACCGGGGAGCTGTTTTTT CASSSRLAATGELFF
- TRBJ2-5 - TRBV7-6 TGTGCCAGCAGCCCTTACCGGGAACAAGAGACCCAGTACTTC CASSPYREQETQYF
once TRBJ2-7 TRBD1 TRBV9 TGTGTCAGCAGCGTAGACGGGACAGGGGTCGAGCAGTACTTC CVSSVDGTGVEQYF
- TRBJ2-1 - TRBV21-1 TGTGCCAGCAGCACCCCCAGGAGGACTAGCAGTTACAATGAGCAGTTCTTC CASSTPRRTSSYNEQFF
few TRBJ1-1 TRBD1 TRBV5-1 TGCGCCAGCAGCGGGACAGGAGGTACTGAAGCTTTCTTT CASSGTGGTEAFF
- TRBJ2-1 TRBD1 TRBV25-1 TGTGCCAGCAGCCGGGACAGCCATTACAATGAGCAGTTCTTC CASSRDSHYNEQFF
- TRBJ2-7 - TRBV3-1/TRBV3-2 TGTGCCAGCAGCCCGGGACAATCCTACGAGCAGTACTTC CASSPGQSYEQYF
- TRBJ2-3 - TRBV19 TGTGCCAGTACCCCCCGATCGGGGGAGAGCACAGATACGCAGTATTTT CASTPRSGESTDTQYF
- TRBJ2-1 TRBD2 TRBV28 TGTGCCAGCAGATTTACCCTAGCGGGGACAGAGGGGCAGTTCTTC CASRFTLAGTEGQFF
once TRBJ1-1 TRBD1 TRBV29-1 TGCAGCGCTTACCAAGGGGGCCGGGCTGAAGCTTTCTTT CSAYQGGRAEAFF
- TRBJ2-1 TRBD2 TRBV19 TGTGCCAGTAGTATAGACTCTAGCGGGAGGGCCAATGAGCAGTTCTTC CASSIDSSGRANEQFF
once TRBJ1-4 - TRBV6-6 TGTGCCAGCAGCCTGCGGGGTGGGGATGAAAAACTGTTTTTT CASSLRGGDEKLFF
- TRBJ2-1 TRBD2 TRBV28 TGTGCCAGCAGTTTAACCTGGGGGGGGGACTACAATGAGCAGTTCTTC CASSLTWGGDYNEQFF
- TRBJ1-5 TRBD1 TRBV7-8 TGTGCCAGCAGCTTAGGGGGGGTAGACAGGGGTTTCAATCAGCCCCAGCATTTT CASSLGGVDRGFNQPQHF
- TRBJ1-1 TRBD1 TRBV18 TGTGCCAGCTCCGTCCCGGGACAGGGGTCGAACACTGAAGCTTTCTTT CASSVPGQGSNTEAFF
- TRBJ2-3 TRBD2 TRBV5-1 TGCGCCAGCAGCCTCGGACTAGCGGGAGGACTAGAAGATACGCAGTATTTT CASSLGLAGGLEDTQYF
- TRBJ2-3 TRBD1 TRBV7-9 TGTGCCAGCAGCTCCCAATTTCGAGACAGGGGCACAGATACGCAGTATTTT CASSSQFRDRGTDTQYF
- TRBJ1-6 - TRBV27 TGTGCCAGCAGTTCACATTCGGATGGCGGCTATAATTCACCCCTCCACTTT CASSSHSDGGYNSPLHF
- TRBJ1-3 TRBD1 TRBV5-4 TGTGCCAGCAGCTCGGGACAGGGGGGAGGAAACACCATATATTTT CASSSGQGGGNTIYF
- TRBJ1-2 TRBD1 TRBV5-4 TGTGCCAGCACCCGGGACAGGGAGGACTATGGCTACACCTTC CASTRDREDYGYTF
- TRBJ2-1 TRBD1 TRBV7-8 TGTGCCAGCAGACCAGGGACAGCATCGAATGAGCAGTTCTTC CASRPGTASNEQFF
- TRBJ2-1 - TRBV19 TGTGCCAGTAGTGCTGGGAGTTTAGATGAGCAGTTCTTC CASSAGSLDEQFF
- TRBJ2-7 TRBD1 TRBV28 TGTGCCAGCAGTTCAACCGACAGGGGGCCGTACGAGCAGTACTTC CASSSTDRGPYEQYF
once TRBJ1-5 - TRBV9 TGTGCCAGCAGCGGTGGAGACAGGAGCAATCAGCCCCAGCATTTT CASSGGDRSNQPQHF
- TRBJ2-1 TRBD2 TRBV6-4 TGTGCCAGCAGCCAAGGACTAGCGGAGATTAATGAGCAGTTCTTC CASSQGLAEINEQFF
- TRBJ2-1 TRBD2 TRBV6-1 TGTGCCAGCAGTGATGGGCCGGGCGCGGGAGTGCCAAATGAGCAGTTCTTC CASSDGPGAGVPNEQFF
- TRBJ2-7 TRBD2 TRBV7-2 TGTGCCAGCAGCTTAGGAGCGGGAGGGCCCAGGTACGAGCAGTACTTC CASSLGAGGPRYEQYF
- TRBJ2-3 TRBD2 TRBV9 TGTGCCAGCAGCACGGGACTACTCAGCACAGATACGCAGTATTTT CASSTGLLSTDTQYF
- TRBJ1-4 - TRBV24-1 TGTGCCACCAGTGATTCACAGGGTTCGCCAGCTGAAAAACTGTTTTTT CATSDSQGSPAEKLFF
- TRBJ2-1 - TRBV28 TGTGCCAGCAGTTCCGGCGGGGACTCCTACAATGAGCAGTTCTTC CASSSGGDSYNEQFF
- TRBJ2-4 TRBD1 TRBV6-1 TGTGCCAGCAGTGAATTACAGGGGGGCAGAAACATTCAGTACTTC CASSELQGGRNIQYF
- TRBJ2-1 - TRBV27 TGTGCCAGCAGCCCCACACAATACAATGAGCAGTTCTTC CASSPTQYNEQFF
- TRBJ2-7 - TRBV18 TGTGCCAGCTCACCACCTGGAACAGCTTACTTC CASSPPGTAYF
- TRBJ1-2 - TRBV11-2 TGTGCCAGCAGCTTAGGGGGCGGCTATGGCTACACCTTC CASSLGGGYGYTF
- TRBJ2-1 - TRBV16 TGTGCCAGCAGCCCACATTTAGGGGGCAATGAGCAGTTCTTC CASSPHLGGNEQFF
- TRBJ2-7 TRBD1 TRBV7-6 TGTGCCAGCAGCTTAGCGGGACAGGGGGCCTTTGACGAGCAGTACTTC CASSLAGQGAFDEQYF
- TRBJ1-1 - TRBV19 TGTGCCAGTAGTATAATAGACACGGCCACTGAAGCTTTCTTT CASSIIDTATEAFF
- TRBJ2-1 TRBD2 TRBV5-4 TGTGCCAGCAGCTTGACTAGCGGGAAATACAATGAGCAGTTCTTC CASSLTSGKYNEQFF
- TRBJ1-2 - TRBV3-1/TRBV3-2 TGTGCCAGCAGCCAAGCAGGCTATGGCTACACCTTC CASSQAGYGYTF